These 15 T cell receptor beta chains were all obtained from the same sample, sequenced in a study of cytotoxic CD8 clonotypes in ibrutinib-treated CLL. Only in-frame clones appear in the TCRdb table, and some are missing; sequencing was by immunoSEQ multiplex PCR. The table lists about 120,000 clones, approximately 58% of them singletons. The sequences come from PBMCs, collected after 24 months of ibrutinib treatment. The source of these receptors is a human donor with chronic lymphocytic leukemia.

In this sample, this clone turned up once. This sequence joins TRBV9 and TRBJ2-3, with TRBD2 identical over 10 bases. Germline V CDR1 and CDR2: SGDLS, YYNGEE. The CDR3 totals 16 residues. With 2 bases clipped from V and 2 bases from J, the junction kept 5 bases outside the gene matches. CDR3: CASSVSGTSATDTQYF. CDR3 nucleotide sequence: TGTGCCAGCAGCGTGTCGGGGACTAGCGCCACAGATACGCAGTATTTT. Looking up the rest from reference TRBV9 and TRBJ2-3 gives the full variable domain: DSGVTQTPKHLITATGQRVTLRCSPRSGDLSVYWYQQSLDQGLQFLIQYYNGEERAKGNILERFSAQQFPDLHSELNLSSLELGDSALYFCASSVSGTSATDTQYFGPGTRLTVL.

This rearrangement joins TRBV15 to TRBJ1-4, with a tentative D call TRBD1 (6 bases). CDR3 length: 16 residues. The V end lost 1 base, the J end lost 6 bases, and 15 bases lay between the germline ends. Germline V CDR1 and CDR2: LNHNV, YYDKDF (reference sequence). CDR3 loop: CATSRGDGGADEKLFF. CDR3 bases: TGTGCCACCAGCAGAGGCGACGGGGGCGCGGATGAAAAACTGTTTTTT.

This clone was seen only a few times. CDR3 region: CASSSGGFLNEQFF. CDR3 DNA sequence: TGTGCCAGCAGTTCGGGAGGATTTTTGAATGAGCAGTTCTTC. The rearrangement links TRBV6-1 to TRBJ2-1, with 7 positions matching TRBD2. This CDR3 is 14 amino acids long. Losses at the gene ends were 5 bases for V and 7 bases for J; bases not matched to a gene: 8. Germline CDR1 and CDR2: MNHNS and SASEGT.

The genes are TRBV30 and TRBJ2-3, with D hard to call. The CDR3 length is 13 residues. Trimming cost V 0 bases and J 0 bases, with 4 bases left between them. Germline V CDR1 and CDR2: GTSNPN, SVGIG (reference sequence). This CDR3 reads CAWSVGSTDTQYF. DNA of the CDR3: TGTGCCTGGAGTGTAGGGAGCACAGATACGCAGTATTTT.

This sequence joins TRBV7-6 and TRBJ1-2; D is perhaps TRBD1 (6 bases). Deletions cut 6 bases from V and 6 bases from J, with 14 bases between. CDR3 length: 13 amino acids. In germline, CDR1 is SGHVS, CDR2 FNYEAQ. The CDR3 here is CASSNREGDGYTF. In DNA, the CDR3 is TGTGCCAGCAGTAACAGGGAGGGCGATGGCTACACCTTC.

J is TRBJ1-1 and V is TRBV2; 7 bases are a match to TRBD1. The CDR3 extends over 14 amino acids. J gave up 4 bases and V 11 bases, and 13 bases lay outside the gene matches. The germline V gene encodes CDR1 SNHLY and CDR2 FYNNEI. The CDR3 sequence: CADRGQWRGTEAFF. In DNA, the CDR3 is TGTGCCGACCGGGGACAGTGGAGGGGCACTGAAGCTTTCTTT. Full variable domain (remainder filled in from reference TRBV2 and TRBJ1-1): EPEVTQTPSHQVTQMGQEVILRCVPISNHLYFYWYRQILGQKVEFLVSFYNNEISEKSEIFDDQFSVERPDGSNFTLKIRSTKLEDSAMYFCADRGQWRGTEAFFGQGTRLTVV.

The CDR3 DNA reads as TGTGCCTGGAGTTCCCCGGGGGTTGCGACCTACGAGCAGTACTTC. Its translation: CAWSSPGVATYEQYF. V gene TRBV30 combines with J gene TRBJ2-7; maybe TRBD2 (6 bases). The ends were cut back, 2 bases at V and 2 bases at J, with 16 bases in the middle. CDR3 size: 15 residues. Germline V gene lookup returns CDR1 GTSNPN and CDR2 SVGIG (reference sequence). The entire variable domain, with the rest obtained from reference TRBV30 and TRBJ2-7, is as follows: SQTIHQWPATLVQPVGSPLSLECTVEGTSNPNLYWYRQAAGRGLQLLFYSVGIGQISSEVPQNLSASRPQDRQFILSSKKLLLSDSGFYLCAWSSPGVATYEQYFGPGTRLTVT.

This clone was seen many times. The chain joins TRBV30 to TRBJ1-6, with D possibly matching TRBD1 (5 bases). Trimming removed 2 bases at V and 8 bases at J, with 10 bases between. The CDR3 is 13 residues long. Germline V lookup: CDR1 GTSNPN, CDR2 SVGIG (reference sequence). Here the CDR3 DNA reads TGTGCCTGGAGTAGACAGCCAGATTCACCCCTCCACTTT. Translating it yields CAWSRQPDSPLHF.

The chain carries TRBV29-1 and TRBJ1-4; 9 bases map to TRBD1. J lost 8 bases, V lost 7 bases, and 14 bases had no gene match. CDR1 SQVTM and CDR2 ANQGSEA come from the germline V gene. The CDR3 extends over 15 amino acids. The chain's CDR3 is CSATQQGASREKLFF. The CDR3 DNA sequence: TGCAGCGCAACACAACAGGGGGCTAGTCGGGAAAAACTGTTTTTT.

The V call is TRBV18, the J call TRBJ2-7; no reliable D call. Germline V gene sequence: CDR1 KGHSH, CDR2 LQKENI. The V and J ends lost 3 bases and 4 bases respectively, with 7 bases between them. This CDR3 spans 12 amino acids. Here the CDR3 reads CASSPSQYEQYF. DNA for the CDR3: TGTGCCAGCTCACCCTCACAGTACGAGCAGTACTTC. Full variable domain (outside the CDR3, taken from reference TRBV18 and TRBJ2-7): NAGVMQNPRHLVRRRGQEARLRCSPMKGHSHVYWYRQLPEEGLKFMVYLQKENIIDESGMPKERFSAEFPKEGPSILRIQQVVRGDSAAYFCASSPSQYEQYFGPGTRLTVT.

The chain links TRBV4-1 to TRBJ1-5; TRBD1 aligns across 11 bases. From germline, CDR1 is MGHRA and CDR2 YSYEKL. The CDR3 is 19 residues long. V lost 0 bases, J lost 1 base, and 8 bases stayed unmatched. CDR3 sequence (DNA): TGCGCCAGCAGCCAAGATGGACAGGGGGCGTATAACAGCAATCAGCCCCAGCATTTT. This codes for CASSQDGQGAYNSNQPQHF.

The rearrangement links TRBV27 to TRBJ2-7; TRBD1 might be the D (7 bases). This CDR3 region has 17 residues. CDR1 is MNHEY, CDR2 SMNVEV, per germline (reference sequence). Trimming shortened V by 3 bases and J by 4 bases, and 22 bases separated the two germline ends. CDR3 loop: CASSFSRETGLRYEQYF. CDR3 DNA sequence: TGTGCCAGCAGTTTTTCTCGGGAGACAGGGTTGAGGTACGAGCAGTACTTC.

The chain couples TRBV6-1 to TRBJ2-3, with D perhaps assigned TRBD1 or TRBD2 (5 bases each). With 6 bases removed from V and 3 bases from J, the gap between germline ends came to 13 bases. Germline V gene sequence: CDR1 MNHNS, CDR2 SASEGT. The CDR3 totals 14 residues. The CDR3 DNA sequence: TGTGCCAGCAGGCGAAGTGGGGGAACAGATACGCAGTATTTT. As protein: CASRRSGGTDTQYF.

The gene calls are TRBV30 and TRBJ1-2; D is unresolved. V was pared by 4 bases and J by 3 bases, with 15 bases between. Germline CDR1 GTSNPN, CDR2 SVGIG (reference sequence). The CDR3 spans 14 residues. CDR3 nucleotide sequence: TGTGCCTGGACCCACGGTAGGGCACACTATGGCTACACCTTC. Amino acids: CAWTHGRAHYGYTF.

CDR3 sequence: CASSATHYEQYF. DNA of the CDR3: TGTGCCAGCAGTGCCACCCACTACGAGCAGTACTTC. The chain joins TRBV6-5 to TRBJ2-7; D unresolved. This CDR3 has 12 residues. V shed 5 bases and J shed 3 bases, with 8 bases lying between them. The germline V gene encodes CDR1 MNHEY and CDR2 SVGAGI.